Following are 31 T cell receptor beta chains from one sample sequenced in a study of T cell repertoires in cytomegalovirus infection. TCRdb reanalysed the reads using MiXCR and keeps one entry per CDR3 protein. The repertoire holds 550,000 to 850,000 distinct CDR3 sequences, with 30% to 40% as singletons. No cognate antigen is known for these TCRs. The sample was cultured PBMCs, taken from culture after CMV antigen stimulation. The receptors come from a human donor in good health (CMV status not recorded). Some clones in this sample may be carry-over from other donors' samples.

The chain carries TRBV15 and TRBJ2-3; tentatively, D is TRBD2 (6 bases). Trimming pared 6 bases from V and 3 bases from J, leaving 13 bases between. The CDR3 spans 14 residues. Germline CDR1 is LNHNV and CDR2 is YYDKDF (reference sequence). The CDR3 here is CATSPAGPTDTQYF. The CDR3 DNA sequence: TGTGCCACCAGTCCTGCGGGGCCGACAGATACGCAGTATTTT.

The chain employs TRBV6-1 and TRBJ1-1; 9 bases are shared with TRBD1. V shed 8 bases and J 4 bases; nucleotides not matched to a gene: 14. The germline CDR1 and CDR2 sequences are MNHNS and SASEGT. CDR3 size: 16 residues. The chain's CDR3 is CASGHVQGAGITEAFF. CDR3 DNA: TGTGCCAGCGGACATGTACAGGGGGCTGGGATCACTGAAGCTTTCTTT.

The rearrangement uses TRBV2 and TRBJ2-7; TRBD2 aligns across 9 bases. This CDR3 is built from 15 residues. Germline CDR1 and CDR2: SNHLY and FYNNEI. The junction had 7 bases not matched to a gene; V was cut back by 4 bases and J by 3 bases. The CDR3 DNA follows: TGTGCCAGCAGTGCGACTAGCGGTTCTTTCTACGAGCAGTACTTC. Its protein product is CASSATSGSFYEQYF.

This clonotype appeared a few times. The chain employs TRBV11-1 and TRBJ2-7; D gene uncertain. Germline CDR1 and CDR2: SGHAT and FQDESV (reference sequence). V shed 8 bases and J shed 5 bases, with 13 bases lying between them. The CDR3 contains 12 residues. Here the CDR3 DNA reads TGTGCCAGCGCACGTAGTGAGGACGAGCAGTACTTC. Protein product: CASARSEDEQYF.

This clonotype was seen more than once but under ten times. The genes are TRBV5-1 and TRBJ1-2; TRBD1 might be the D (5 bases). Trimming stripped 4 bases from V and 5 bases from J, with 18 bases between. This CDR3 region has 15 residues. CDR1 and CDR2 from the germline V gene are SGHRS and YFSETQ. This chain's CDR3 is CASSPGWGANYGYTF. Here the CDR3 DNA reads TGCGCCAGCAGCCCGGGGTGGGGCGCAAATTATGGCTACACCTTC.

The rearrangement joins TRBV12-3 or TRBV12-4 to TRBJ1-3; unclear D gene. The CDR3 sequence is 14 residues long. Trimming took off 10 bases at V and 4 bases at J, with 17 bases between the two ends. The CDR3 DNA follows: TGTGCCACCAACGGTTTGGGAAGGGGAAACACCATATATTTT. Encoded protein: CATNGLGRGNTIYF.

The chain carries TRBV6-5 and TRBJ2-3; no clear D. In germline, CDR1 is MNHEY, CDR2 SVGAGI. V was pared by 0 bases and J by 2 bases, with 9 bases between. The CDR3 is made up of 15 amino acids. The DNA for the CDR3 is TGTGCCAGCAGTTACTCCGGCAAAGACACAGATACGCAGTATTTT. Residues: CASSYSGKDTDTQYF.

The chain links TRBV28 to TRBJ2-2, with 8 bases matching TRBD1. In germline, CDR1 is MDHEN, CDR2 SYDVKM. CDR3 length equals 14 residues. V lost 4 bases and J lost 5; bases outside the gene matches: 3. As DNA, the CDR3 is TGTGCCAGCAGTTACGGGACAGGAACCGGGGAGCTGTTTTTT. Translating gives CASSYGTGTGELFF.

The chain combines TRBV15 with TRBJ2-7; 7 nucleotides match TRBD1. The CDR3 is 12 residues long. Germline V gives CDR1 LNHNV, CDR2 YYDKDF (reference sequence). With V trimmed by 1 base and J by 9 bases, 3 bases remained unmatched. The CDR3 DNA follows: TGTGCCACCAGCAGAGGAGGGGACAGGCAGTACTTC. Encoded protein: CATSRGGDRQYF.

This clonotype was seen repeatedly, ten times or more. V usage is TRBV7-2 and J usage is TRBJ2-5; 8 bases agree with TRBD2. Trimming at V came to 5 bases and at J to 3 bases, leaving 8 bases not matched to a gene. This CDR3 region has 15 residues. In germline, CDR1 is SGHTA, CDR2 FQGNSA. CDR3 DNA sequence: TGTGCCAGCAGCCGTCGGTGGCGGGGGGAAGAGACCCAGTACTTC. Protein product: CASSRRWRGEETQYF.

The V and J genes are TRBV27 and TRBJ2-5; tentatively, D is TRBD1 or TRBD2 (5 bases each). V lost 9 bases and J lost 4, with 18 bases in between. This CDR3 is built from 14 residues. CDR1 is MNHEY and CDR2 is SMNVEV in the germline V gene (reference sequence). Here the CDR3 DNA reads TGTGCCAGTAGCGATGGGGGTTCGGGAGAGACCCAGTACTTC. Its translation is CASSDGGSGETQYF.

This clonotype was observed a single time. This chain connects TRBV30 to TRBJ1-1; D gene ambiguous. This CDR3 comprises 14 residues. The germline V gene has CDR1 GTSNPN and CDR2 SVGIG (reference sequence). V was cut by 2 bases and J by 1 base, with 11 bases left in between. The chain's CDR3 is CAWSNRASNTEAFF. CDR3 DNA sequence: TGTGCCTGGAGTAATAGGGCTTCGAACACTGAAGCTTTCTTT.

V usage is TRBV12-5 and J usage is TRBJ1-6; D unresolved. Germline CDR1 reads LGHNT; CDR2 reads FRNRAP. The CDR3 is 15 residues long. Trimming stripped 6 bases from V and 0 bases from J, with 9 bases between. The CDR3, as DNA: TGTGCTAGTGGCTCTGCCAGCTCCTATAATTCACCCCTCCACTTT. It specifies CASGSASSYNSPLHF.

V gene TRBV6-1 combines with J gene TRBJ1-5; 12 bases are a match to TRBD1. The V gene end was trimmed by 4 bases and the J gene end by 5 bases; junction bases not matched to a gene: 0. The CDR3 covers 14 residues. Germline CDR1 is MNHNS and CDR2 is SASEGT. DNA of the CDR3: TGTGCCAGCAGTGGGGACAGGGGGCATCAGCCCCAGCATTTT. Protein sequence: CASSGDRGHQPQHF.

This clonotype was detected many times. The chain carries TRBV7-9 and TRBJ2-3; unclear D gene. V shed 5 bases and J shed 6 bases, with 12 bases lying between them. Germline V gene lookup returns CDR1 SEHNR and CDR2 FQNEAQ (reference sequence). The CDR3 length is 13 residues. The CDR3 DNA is TGTGCCAGCAGCCCCCGGAGAATGGATACGCAGTATTTT. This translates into CASSPRRMDTQYF.

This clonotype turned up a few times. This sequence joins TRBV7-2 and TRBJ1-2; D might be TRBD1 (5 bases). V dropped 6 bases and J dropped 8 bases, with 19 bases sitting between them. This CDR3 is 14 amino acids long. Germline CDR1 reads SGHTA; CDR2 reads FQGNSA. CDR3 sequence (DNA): TGTGCCAGCAGGTCTAGGGACCCTCCTTTGGGCTACACCTTC. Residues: CASRSRDPPLGYTF.

This CDR3 reads CASSSTGNNEQFF. The DNA for the CDR3 is TGTGCCAGCAGCTCGACTGGAAACAATGAGCAGTTCTTC. The genes are TRBV6-2 or TRBV6-3 and TRBJ2-1; the D is unclear. The CDR3 spans 13 residues. The germline gives CDR1 MNHEY, CDR2 SVGEGT. V lost 6 bases and J lost 5, with 11 bases in between.

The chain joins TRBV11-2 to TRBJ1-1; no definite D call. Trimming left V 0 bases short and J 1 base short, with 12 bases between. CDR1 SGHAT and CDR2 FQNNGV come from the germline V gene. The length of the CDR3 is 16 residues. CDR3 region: CASSLDSTVENTEAFF. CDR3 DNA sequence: TGTGCCAGCAGCTTAGATTCTACAGTAGAGAACACTGAAGCTTTCTTT.

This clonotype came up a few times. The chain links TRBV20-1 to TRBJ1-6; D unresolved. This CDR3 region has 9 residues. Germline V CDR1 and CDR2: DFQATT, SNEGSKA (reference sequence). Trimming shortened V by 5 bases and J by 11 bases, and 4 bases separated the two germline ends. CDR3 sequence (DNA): TGCAGTGCTCCAACACCCCTCCACTTT. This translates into CSAPTPLHF.

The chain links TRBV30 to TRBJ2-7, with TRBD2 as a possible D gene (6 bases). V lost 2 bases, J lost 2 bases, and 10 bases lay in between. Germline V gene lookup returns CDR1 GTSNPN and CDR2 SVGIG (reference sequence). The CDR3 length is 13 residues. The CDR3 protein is CAWSIGRTYEQYF. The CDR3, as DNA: TGTGCCTGGAGTATTGGGAGGACCTACGAGCAGTACTTC.

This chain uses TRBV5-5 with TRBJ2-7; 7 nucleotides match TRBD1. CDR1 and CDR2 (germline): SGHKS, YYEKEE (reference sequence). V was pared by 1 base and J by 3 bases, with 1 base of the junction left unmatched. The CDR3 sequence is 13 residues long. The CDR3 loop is CASSLWTGYEQYF. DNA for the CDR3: TGTGCCAGCAGCTTGTGGACAGGCTACGAGCAGTACTTC.

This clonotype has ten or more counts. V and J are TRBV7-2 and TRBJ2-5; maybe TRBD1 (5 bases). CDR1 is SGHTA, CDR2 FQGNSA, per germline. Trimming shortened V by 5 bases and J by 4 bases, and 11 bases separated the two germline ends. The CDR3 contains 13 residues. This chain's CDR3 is CASSPRQTETQYF. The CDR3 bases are TGTGCCAGCAGCCCGAGACAGACAGAGACCCAGTACTTC.

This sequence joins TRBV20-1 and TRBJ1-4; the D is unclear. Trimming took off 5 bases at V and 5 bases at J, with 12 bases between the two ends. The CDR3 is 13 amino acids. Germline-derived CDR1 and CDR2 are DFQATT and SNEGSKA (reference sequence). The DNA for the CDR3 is TGCAGTGCTGGCCCGCCTCTGAATGAAAAACTGTTTTTT. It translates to CSAGPPLNEKLFF.

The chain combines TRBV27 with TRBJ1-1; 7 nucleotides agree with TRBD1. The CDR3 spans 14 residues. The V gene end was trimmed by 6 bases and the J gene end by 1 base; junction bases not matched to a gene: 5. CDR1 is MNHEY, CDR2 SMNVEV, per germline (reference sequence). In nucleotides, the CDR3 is TGTGCCAGCAGACAGACAGGGACGAACACTGAAGCTTTCTTT. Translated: CASRQTGTNTEAFF.

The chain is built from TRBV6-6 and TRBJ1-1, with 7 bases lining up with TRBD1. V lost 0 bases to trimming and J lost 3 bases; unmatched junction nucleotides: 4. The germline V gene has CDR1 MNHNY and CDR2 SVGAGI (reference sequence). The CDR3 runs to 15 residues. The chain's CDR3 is CASSYSEGADTEAFF. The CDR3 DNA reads TGTGCCAGCAGTTACTCGGAGGGGGCGGACACTGAAGCTTTCTTT.

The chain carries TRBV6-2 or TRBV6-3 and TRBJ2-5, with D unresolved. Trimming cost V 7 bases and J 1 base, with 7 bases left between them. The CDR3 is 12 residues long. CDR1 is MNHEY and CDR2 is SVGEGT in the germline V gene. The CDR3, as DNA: TGTGCCAGCAAGCACAGCCAAGAGACCCAGTACTTC. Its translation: CASKHSQETQYF.

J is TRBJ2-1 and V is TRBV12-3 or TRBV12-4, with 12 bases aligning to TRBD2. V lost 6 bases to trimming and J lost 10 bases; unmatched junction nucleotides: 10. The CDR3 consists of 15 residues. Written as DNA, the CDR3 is TGTGCCAGCAGCCCTAGCGGGGGGGCTGGGGAGGAGCAGTTCTTC. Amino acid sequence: CASSPSGGAGEEQFF.

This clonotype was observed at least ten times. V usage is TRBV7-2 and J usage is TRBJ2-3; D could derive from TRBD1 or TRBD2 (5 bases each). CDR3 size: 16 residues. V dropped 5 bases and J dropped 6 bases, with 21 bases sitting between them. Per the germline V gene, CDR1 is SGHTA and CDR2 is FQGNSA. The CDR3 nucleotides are TGTGCCAGCAGCCCCGAGGCGGTCCCCTGGGGGGATACGCAGTATTTT. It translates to CASSPEAVPWGDTQYF.

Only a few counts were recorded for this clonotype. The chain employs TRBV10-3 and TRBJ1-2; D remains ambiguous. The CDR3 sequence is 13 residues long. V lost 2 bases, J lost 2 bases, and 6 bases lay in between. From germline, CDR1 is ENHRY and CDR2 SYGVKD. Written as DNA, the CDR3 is TGTGCCATCAGTGAGAGGGTGAACTATGGCTACACCTTC. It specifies CAISERVNYGYTF.

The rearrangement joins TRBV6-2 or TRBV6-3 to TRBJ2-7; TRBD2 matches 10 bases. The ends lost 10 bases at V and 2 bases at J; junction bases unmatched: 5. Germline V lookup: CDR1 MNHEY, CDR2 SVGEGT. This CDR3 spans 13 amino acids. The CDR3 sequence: CATGLAATYEQYF. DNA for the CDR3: TGTGCCACAGGACTAGCGGCAACCTACGAGCAGTACTTC.

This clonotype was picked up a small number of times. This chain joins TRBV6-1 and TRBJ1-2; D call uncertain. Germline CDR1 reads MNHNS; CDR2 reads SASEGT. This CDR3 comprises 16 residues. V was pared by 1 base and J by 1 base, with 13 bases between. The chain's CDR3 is CASSEDAETSNYGYTF. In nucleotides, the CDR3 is TGTGCCAGCAGTGAAGACGCCGAGACAAGTAACTATGGCTACACCTTC.